These 2 T cell receptor beta chains came from one sample sequenced in a study of cytomegalovirus exposure and HLA in healthy donors. The PCR was carried out with 60 Vbeta primers and 13 Jbeta primers. TCRdb's table, derived via immunoSEQ multiplex PCR, lists solely in-frame clones and lacks some. The sample features 60,000 to 80,000 clones, with about 0.76% in its top ten. The sample was PBMCs. These TCRs come from a boy aged 5-17 years in good health and CMV-seronegative.

The chain is built from TRBV6-1 and TRBJ2-2; 8 nucleotides align to TRBD1. Germline CDR1 and CDR2: MNHNS and SASEGT. The CDR3 has 14 amino acids. Trimming at V came to 8 bases and at J to 6 bases, leaving 8 bases not matched to a gene. CDR3 nucleotide sequence: TGTGCCAGCGAAGGACAGGGCATATCCGGGGAGCTGTTTTTT. The encoded protein is CASEGQGISGELFF.

The gene calls are TRBV4-3 and TRBJ1-2; possible D gene TRBD1, 6 bases. This CDR3 spans 15 amino acids. V shed 3 bases and J shed 4 bases, with 15 bases lying between them. Germline V gene data show CDR1 as LGHNA and CDR2 as YSLEER. The DNA for the CDR3 is TGCGCCAGCAGCCACCGCACAGGGCCATCCTATGGCTACACCTTC. It encodes CASSHRTGPSYGYTF.